The 11 T cell receptor beta chains in this list originate from one sample, sequenced in a study of cytomegalovirus exposure and HLA in healthy donors. The PCR was carried out with 60 Vbeta primers and 13 Jbeta primers. Sequenced by immunoSEQ multiplex PCR; TCRdb stores in-frame clones only, minus some. Of around 150,000 clones listed, 70% to 80% are singletons. The source material was PBMCs. All receptors derive from a woman between 45 and 60 years old in good health and CMV-seronegative.

This clone was observed a handful of times. This rearrangement joins TRBV7-2 to TRBJ2-5; 12 bases are a match to TRBD2. The CDR3 covers 14 residues. Germline-derived CDR1 and CDR2 are SGHTA and FQGNSA. V was clipped by 5 bases and J by 12 bases; unmatched bases: 10. The CDR3 DNA reads as TGTGCCAGCAGCCCAGGACTAGCGGGGCGGGGCAAGTACTTC. It specifies CASSPGLAGRGKYF. The full variable domain, with the rest looked up from reference TRBV7-2 and TRBJ2-5, is GAGVSQSPSNKVTEKGKDVELRCDPISGHTALYWYRQSLGQGLEFLIYFQGNSAPDKSGLPSDRFSAERTGGSVSTLTIQRTQQEDSAVYLCASSPGLAGRGKYFGPGTRLLVL.

The rearrangement uses TRBV10-1 and TRBJ2-1; 7 bases fit TRBD1. Trimming removed 4 bases from V and 9 bases from J; junction bases left unmatched: 6. The CDR3 length is 13 residues. Germline assignment: CDR1 WNHNN and CDR2 SYGVQD (reference sequence). CDR3 protein: CASSGGHRGEQFF. The CDR3 DNA reads as TGCGCCAGCAGTGGGGGACACAGGGGTGAGCAGTTCTTC.

Here the CDR3 DNA reads TGTGCCAGCAGCGCCGGGACTAGCAGCAATGAGCAGTTCTTC. Translating gives CASSAGTSSNEQFF. The chain couples TRBV6-4 to TRBJ2-1, with 9 bases matching TRBD2. Germline trimming cut 6 bases from V and 6 bases from J; bases unmatched to any gene: 6. This CDR3 contains 14 residues. From germline, CDR1 is MRHNA and CDR2 SNTAGT.

This chain connects TRBV19 to TRBJ2-5; 8 bases align to TRBD2. The CDR3 has 14 amino acids. Trimming cost V 3 bases and J 5 bases; bases outside gene matches: 5. Germline values: CDR1 LNHDA, CDR2 SQIVND (reference sequence). The CDR3 DNA reads TGTGCCAGTAGTATGTTTCGCGGGGGGGAGACCCAGTACTTC. Protein product: CASSMFRGGETQYF.

The chain carries TRBV7-9 and TRBJ1-2; D may be TRBD1 (6 bases). Trimming stripped 3 bases from V and 3 bases from J, with 17 bases between. The length of the CDR3 is 16 residues. The germline V gene encodes CDR1 SEHNR and CDR2 FQNEAQ (reference sequence). In nucleotides, the CDR3 is TGTGCCAGCAGCTTGAACAGGGACGTCGAGTACTATGGCTACACCTTC. As protein: CASSLNRDVEYYGYTF. Using reference TRBV7-9 and TRBJ1-2 for the parts outside the CDR3, the full variable domain is DTGVSQNPRHKITKRGQNVTFRCDPISEHNRLYWYRQTLGQGPEFLTYFQNEAQLEKSRLLSDRFSAERPKGSFSTLEIQRTEQGDSAMYLCASSLNRDVEYYGYTFGSGTRLTVV.

The chain joins TRBV2 to TRBJ2-3, with TRBD2 matching 11 bases. This CDR3 is built from 19 residues. V shed 2 bases, J shed 0 bases, and the junction held 10 bases outside the gene matches. The germline CDR1 and CDR2 sequences are SNHLY and FYNNEI. CDR3: CASSERTLAGGASTDTQYF. In DNA form, the CDR3 reads TGTGCCAGCAGTGAAAGGACCCTAGCGGGGGGCGCTAGCACAGATACGCAGTATTTT.

Only a few counts were recorded for this clone. This rearrangement joins TRBV4-3 to TRBJ2-6; possibly TRBD1 for D (5 bases). Deletions cut 4 bases from V and 2 bases from J, with 9 bases between. The CDR3 extends over 15 amino acids. Germline CDR1 is LGHNA and CDR2 is YSLEER. CDR3 DNA: TGCGCCAGCAGCCTACAGGTCACTGGGGCCAACGTCCTGACTTTC. It specifies CASSLQVTGANVLTF.

This clone was seen a few times. The chain couples TRBV19 to TRBJ2-7; 9 nucleotides align to TRBD1. The V gene's germline CDR1 is LNHDA and CDR2 SQIVND (reference sequence). This CDR3 contains 14 residues. With 4 bases clipped from V and 5 bases from J, the junction kept 6 bases outside the gene matches. DNA of the CDR3: TGTGCCAGTAGTACAGGGACAGGGATCCACGAGCAGTACTTC. Protein: CASSTGTGIHEQYF.

This chain connects TRBV27 to TRBJ2-1, with 10 bases matching TRBD2. Germline assignment: CDR1 MNHEY and CDR2 SMNVEV (reference sequence). J lost 11 bases, V lost 5 bases, and 15 bases had no gene match. The CDR3 covers 16 residues. The CDR3 bases are TGTGCCAGCAGTCCGGGGTTGAGCGGGGGGGCCGAGCAGCAGTTCTTC. Translated, it gives CASSPGLSGGAEQQFF.

The CDR3 DNA reads as TGTGCCACCAGCAGAGGGCCGGGACTAGCGGGGGGCACCGGGGAGCTGTTTTTT. This translates into CATSRGPGLAGGTGELFF. The V gene is TRBV15, the J gene TRBJ2-2, with TRBD2 identical over 15 bases. Germline CDR1 reads LNHNV; CDR2 reads YYDKDF (reference sequence). With 1 base clipped from V and 4 bases from J, the junction kept 4 bases outside the gene matches. The CDR3 contains 18 residues.

CDR3 DNA: TGTGCCAGCAGCTTGGGGACCGGGAGTGGAGATTCACCCCTCCACTTT. Translation: CASSLGTGSGDSPLHF. The V and J genes are TRBV5-6 and TRBJ1-6; no clear D. Looked up from germline, CDR1 is SGHDT and CDR2 is YYEEEE. Trimming removed 0 bases from V and 8 bases from J, with 15 bases in between. The CDR3 has 16 amino acids.